This T cell receptor beta chain stems from a study of blood T cell repertoires in COVID-19. Turning to the study itself: Researchers got acute and convalescent COVID-19 samples from the United States, Italy and Spain. Nucleic acid was either cDNA or gDNA, and it came from T cells, B-cell-depleted T cells, or PBMCs.

Profiled with immunoSEQ multiplex PCR; TCRdb holds only in-frame clones, not every one. The sample shows around 100,000 clones, 70% to 80% of them seen only once. CDR3 length: 16 residues. The germline V gene has CDR1 GTSNPN and CDR2 SVGIG (reference sequence). V was pared by 2 bases and J by 8 bases, with 21 bases between. This receptor was identified in a man in his sixties or seventies with active or convalescent COVID-19. Specimen: peripheral blood. The chain is built from TRBV30 and TRBJ1-4; D ambiguous. CDR3: CAWSLPRRRAREKLFF. The CDR3 DNA sequence: TGTGCCTGGAGTCTTCCCCGGCGGAGGGCTAGGGAAAAACTGTTTTTT.